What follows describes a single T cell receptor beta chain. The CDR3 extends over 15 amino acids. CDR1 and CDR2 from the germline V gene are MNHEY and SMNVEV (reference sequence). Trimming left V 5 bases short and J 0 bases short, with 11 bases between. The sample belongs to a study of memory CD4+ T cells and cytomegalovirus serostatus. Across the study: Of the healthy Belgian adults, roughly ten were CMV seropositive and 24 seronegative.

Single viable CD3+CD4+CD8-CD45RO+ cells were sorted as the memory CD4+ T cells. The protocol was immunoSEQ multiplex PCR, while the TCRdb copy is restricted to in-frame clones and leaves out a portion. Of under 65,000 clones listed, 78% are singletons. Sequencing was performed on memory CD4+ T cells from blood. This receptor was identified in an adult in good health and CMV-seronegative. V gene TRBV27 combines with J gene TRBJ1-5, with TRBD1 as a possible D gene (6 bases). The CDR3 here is CASSRTVDSNQPQHF. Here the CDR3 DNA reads TGTGCCAGCAGTCGGACAGTTGATAGCAATCAGCCCCAGCATTTT.